This T cell receptor beta chain stems from a study of shared clonotypes between healthy human individuals. Overall study results and limits: The naive CD4 repertoires of several donors were compared, and roughly 5% of clonotypes were shared.

Remarks on this clone: The antigen remains unidentified. Additional DNA sequences in this sample encode the identical CDR3.

Approximately 220 ng DNA, 30,000 or so T cell genomes, went into each sorted-subset replicate PCR. Here immunoSEQ multiplex PCR was the method, and the copy in TCRdb shows in-frame clones only, minus some. In the table there are some 2,500,000 clones, over 85% of which are singletons. CDR3 length: 15 amino acids. The V gene end was trimmed by 4 bases and the J gene end by 9 bases; junction bases not matched to a gene: 8. The germline CDR1 and CDR2 sequences are SGHRS and YFSETQ. A CD45RA-negative memory subset and a CD45RA+ naive subset were separated from the CD4+ cells. This receptor was taken from a man aged 18 to 29 in good health. Some clones in this sample may be carry-over from other donors' samples. The sequenced sample was naive CD4+ T cells from PBMCs. The sample's subset: CD45RA+ positively selected. The rearrangement uses TRBV5-1 and TRBJ2-1; the match to TRBD2 covers 12 bases. The CDR3 DNA reads as TGCGCCAGCAGCCCCGGACTAGCGGGACGGGGTGAGCAGTTCTTC. This gives the protein CASSPGLAGRGEQFF.